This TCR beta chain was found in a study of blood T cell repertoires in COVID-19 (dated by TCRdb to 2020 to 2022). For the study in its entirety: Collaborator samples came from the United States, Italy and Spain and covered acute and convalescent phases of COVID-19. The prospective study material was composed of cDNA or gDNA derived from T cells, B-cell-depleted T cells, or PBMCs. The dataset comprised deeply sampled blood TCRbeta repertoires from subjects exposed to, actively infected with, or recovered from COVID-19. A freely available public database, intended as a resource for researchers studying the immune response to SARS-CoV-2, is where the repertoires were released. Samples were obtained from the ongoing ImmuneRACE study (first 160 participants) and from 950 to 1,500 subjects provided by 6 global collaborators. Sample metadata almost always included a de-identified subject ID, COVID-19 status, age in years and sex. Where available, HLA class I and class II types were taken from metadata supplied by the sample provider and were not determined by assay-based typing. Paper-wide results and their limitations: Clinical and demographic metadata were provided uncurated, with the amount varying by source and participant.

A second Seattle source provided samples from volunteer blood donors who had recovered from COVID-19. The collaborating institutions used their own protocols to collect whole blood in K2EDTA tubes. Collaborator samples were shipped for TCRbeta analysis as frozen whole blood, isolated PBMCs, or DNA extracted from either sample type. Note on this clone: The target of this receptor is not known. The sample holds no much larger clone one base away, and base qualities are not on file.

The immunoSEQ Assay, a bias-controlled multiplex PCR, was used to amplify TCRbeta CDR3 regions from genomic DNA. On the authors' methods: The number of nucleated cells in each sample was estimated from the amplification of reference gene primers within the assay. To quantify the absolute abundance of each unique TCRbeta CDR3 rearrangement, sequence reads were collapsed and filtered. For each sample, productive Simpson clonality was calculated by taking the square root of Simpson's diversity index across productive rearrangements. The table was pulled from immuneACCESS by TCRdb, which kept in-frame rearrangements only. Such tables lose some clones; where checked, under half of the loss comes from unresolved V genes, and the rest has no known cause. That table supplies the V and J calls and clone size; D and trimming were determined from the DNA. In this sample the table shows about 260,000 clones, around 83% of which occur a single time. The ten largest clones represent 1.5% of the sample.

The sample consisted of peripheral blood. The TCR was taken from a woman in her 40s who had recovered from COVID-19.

CDR3 protein: CASSSVTTSSYNEQFF. The nucleotide sequence reads TGTGCCAGTAGTTCCGTGACAACAAGCTCCTACAATGAGCAGTTCTTC. The sequence joins TRBV19 to TRBJ2-1; no D gene is confidently identified. The cysteine opens and the phenylalanine closes a CDR3 of 16 amino acids. This entry keeps only the CDR3 DNA: 48 bases, framed from base 1. V and J are truncated by 5 bases and 0 bases respectively, leaving an intervening sequence of 14 bases. From a lookup of the germline V gene (reference sequence), CDR1 and CDR2 are LNHDA and SQIVND. Outside the CDR3, residues come from the reference TRBV19 and TRBJ2-1 proteins, so the full variable domain is: DGGITQSPKYLFRKEGQNVTLSCEQNLNHDAMYWYRQDPGQGLRLIYYSQIVNDFQKGDIAEGYSVSREKKESFPLTVTSAQKNPTAFYLCASSSVTTSSYNEQFFGPGTRLTVL.